Each of the 20 T cell receptor delta chains below was sequenced from the same sample in a study of gamma delta lymphoproliferative disorders and STAT genes. TCRdb reran clone calling via CATT on the multiplex PCR reads. The data contain some 4,100 delta-chain clones, roughly 0.99% of them seen just once; the ten biggest clones take up around 20%. PBMCs from patients and controls supplied the genomic DNA for sequencing. The sample comprised blood. The source is a human donor in good health.

This clone is categorized as large. Other DNA sequences in the same sample also yield this CDR3. The chain links TRDV2 to TRDJ1; the D is unclear. Trimming left V 3 bases short and J 1 base short, with 14 bases between. This CDR3 has 15 residues. Per the germline V gene, CDR1 is GEAIGNYY and CDR2 is EKD. CDR3 DNA sequence: TGTGCCTGTGACTTCGTGTCTAGTGGCACCGATAAACTCATCTTT. It translates to CACDFVSSGTDKLIF.

As for this clone: Given a far larger clone just one base away, this is likely a sequencing read error. Other nucleotide sequences in the sample specify the same CDR3. V and J are TRDV2 and TRDJ1; no clear D gene. CDR1 and CDR2 from the germline V gene are GEAIGNYY and EKD. Deletions cut 4 bases from V and 3 bases from J, with 20 bases between. This CDR3 is 16 amino acids long. In DNA, the CDR3 is TGTGCCTGTGATCGATTGGGCGCTCCTCCCCCCGATAAACTCATCTTT. Protein sequence: CACDRLGAPPPDKLIF.

About this clone: The amino acid sequence in TCRdb belongs to a much larger clone and departs from this DNA's translation at residue 4, likely a sequencing read error; the sequence shown is translated from the DNA. V and J are TRDV2 and TRDJ1, with TRDD3 identical over 8 bases. V lost 5 bases, J lost 1 base, and 11 bases stayed unmatched. CDR1 is GEAIGNYY, CDR2 EKD, per germline. This CDR3 comprises 16 residues. The CDR3 protein is CACGTMGGISTDKLIF. The CDR3 DNA is TGTGCCTGTGGCACGATGGGGGGGATATCCACCGATAAACTCATCTTT.

This clone was counted only a few times. TCRdb's protein, taken from a much larger clone, differs from this DNA's translation at residue 5, likely owing to a read error; the protein displayed comes from the DNA. The chain joins TRDV2 to TRDJ1; 13 nucleotides match TRDD3. Germline CDR1 and CDR2: GEAIGNYY and EKD. V lost 3 bases and J lost 0; bases outside the gene matches: 6. The CDR3 sequence is 17 residues long. The CDR3 sequence is CACDALLGDTHTDKLIF. The CDR3 DNA reads TGTGCCTGTGACGCGTTACTGGGGGATACGCACACCGATAAACTCATCTTT.

This clone was detected a few times. The protein in TCRdb stems from a much larger clone and differs at residue 15 from this DNA's translation, likely a read error; here the protein is translated from the DNA. The V gene is TRDV2, the J gene TRDJ1; D perhaps matches TRDD3 (6 bases). CDR1 GEAIGNYY and CDR2 EKD come from the germline V gene. The CDR3 contains 17 residues. For the CDR3, the DNA is TGTGCCTGTGACACGGGGTTTGCTGGGGCTAACACCGATAAACCCATCTTT. Protein sequence: CACDTGFAGANTDKPIF.

This clone was seen more than once but under ten times. The V gene remains uncalled, whereas the J gene is TRDJ1. This CDR3 has 13 residues. The CDR3 reads CASLCPGHDKLIF. The CDR3 DNA sequence: TGTGCTTCATTGTGCCCTGGACACGATAAACTCATCTTT.

Notes on this clone: TCRdb's protein for this DNA is that of a much larger clone and differs from the translation at residue 11, likely a read error; the protein shown is the DNA translation. The V call is TRAV38-2/DV8, the J call TRDJ1; D perhaps matches TRDD3 (8 bases). The CDR3 loop spans 19 amino acids. Per the germline V gene, CDR1 is TSESDYY and CDR2 is QEAYKQQN. The V and J ends lost 7 bases and 0 bases respectively, with 28 bases between them. The CDR3 spells CAYFSYAVGGSGYTDKLIF. The DNA of the CDR3 is TGTGCTTATTTTTCCTACGCAGTTGGGGGATCTGGGTACACCGATAAACTCATCTTT.

By proportion, this clone is medium-sized. V usage is TRDV2 and J usage is TRDJ2; no firm D call. Per germline, CDR1 GEAIGNYY and CDR2 EKD. The CDR3 sequence is 18 residues long. V was trimmed by 0 bases and J by 0 bases, leaving 16 bases between them. The CDR3 loop reads CACDTVRGSTTLTAQLFF. The CDR3 coding sequence is TGTGCCTGTGACACCGTACGTGGATCAACGACTTTGACAGCACAACTCTTCTTT.

This clone showed up just a few times. This DNA's translation and the protein TCRdb lists, from a much larger clone, do not match at residue 12, likely due to a read error; the protein shown is translated from the DNA. J is TRDJ1 and V is TRDV3, with 7 positions matching TRDD3. Germline V gene lookup returns CDR1 TVYSNPD and CDR2 GDNSRS (reference sequence). The CDR3 covers 16 residues. The CDR3 DNA reads as TGTGCCCTTTCAAGCAGCGGGGGATGGTTTACCGAAAAACTCATCTTT. It encodes CALSSSGGWFTEKLIF.

This clone has only a few counts. With only one base between it and a far larger clone, this is likely a read error. The rearrangement uses TRDV1 and TRDJ1; D ambiguous. The ends were cut back, 1 base at V and 9 bases at J, with 6 bases in the middle. This CDR3 has 11 residues. CDR1 is TSWWSYY, CDR2 QGS, per germline. DNA of the CDR3: TGTGCTCTTGGGGAACGTGGGCAACTCATCTTT. Amino acids: CALGERGQLIF.

This clone was observed a handful of times. With a far larger clone one base away, a read error is the likely cause. Other DNA sequences within the sample encode an identical CDR3. The V and J genes are TRDV2 and TRDJ1; TRDD3 matches at 13 bases. The CDR3 length is 19 residues. CDR1 is GEAIGNYY and CDR2 is EKD in the germline V gene. CDR3 DNA sequence: TGTGCCTGTGACACCGTTACTGGGGGATACGCCGGGTACACCGATAAACTTATCTTT. Translation: CACDTVTGGYAGYTDKLIF.

In its sample, this clone was seen a few times. A far larger clone is off by one base, so a read error is likely. The rearrangement joins TRDV1 to TRDJ1, with 9 nucleotides matching TRDD2. The germline V gene encodes CDR1 TSWWSYY and CDR2 QGS. The CDR3 runs 24 residues. The J segment lost 0 bases and the V segment lost 5 bases, leaving 31 bases of the junction unmatched. The CDR3: CALGPLLAFLLPRTFGPHTDKLIF. The CDR3 DNA is TGTGCTCTTGGGCCCCTACTGGCCTTCCTACTACCACGCACTTTCGGGCCCCACACCGATAAACTCATCTTT.

This clone was picked up a small number of times. The protein recorded in TCRdb matches a much larger clone and deviates from this DNA's translation at residue 15, suggesting a read error; the protein here is obtained by translating the DNA. V usage is TRDV1 and J usage is TRDJ1; D is undetermined. V was pared by 0 bases and J by 9 bases, with 20 bases between. The CDR3 consists of 16 residues. Germline V gene data show CDR1 as TSWWSYY and CDR2 as QGS. CDR3 amino acids: CALGELGRLSTAQLIF. Written as DNA, the CDR3 is TGTGCTCTTGGGGAACTGGGTCGTCTCTCGACAGCACAACTCATCTTT.

There are a few counts of this clone. The chain joins TRDV2 to TRDJ1, with 8 positions matching TRDD3. V gave up 3 bases and J gave up 7 bases; unmatched junction bases: 18. CDR1 and CDR2 from the germline V gene are GEAIGNYY and EKD. The CDR3 is made up of 17 amino acids. This CDR3 reads CACDRLRDTPRSRKLIF. The CDR3 bases are TGTGCCTGTGACCGACTGAGGGATACGCCGCGAAGTCGTAAACTCATCTTT.

On this clone itself: A read error is the likely source, as a far larger clone sits one nucleotide away. The identical CDR3 is also encoded by other nucleotide sequences in the sample. This chain connects TRDV2 to TRDJ3; the D is unclear. Germline V gives CDR1 GEAIGNYY, CDR2 EKD. Between the trimmed V and J ends, which lost 0 bases and 2 bases, there was a span of 10 bases. This CDR3 is 17 amino acids long. The CDR3 DNA follows: TGTGCCTGTGACACCGTGGCCGGGGCCTGGGACACCCGACAGATGTTTTTC. It yields the protein CACDTVAGAWDTRQMFF.

Regarding this clone: This probably arose from a read error, given a far larger clone one base away. Other DNA sequences within the sample encode an identical CDR3. The V gene is TRAV38-2/DV8, the J gene TRDJ1; a weak D match, TRDD3 (8 bases). The CDR3 is made up of 19 amino acids. The germline V and J ends were trimmed by 8 bases and 0 bases, with 29 bases remaining between them. Germline CDR1 TSESDYY, CDR2 QEAYKQQN. The CDR3 nucleotides read TGTGCTTACTTTTCCTACGCAGTTGGGGGATTTGGGTACACCGATAAACTCATCTTT. Protein product: CAYFSYAVGGFGYTDKLIF.

As regards this clone: For this DNA, TCRdb reports the protein of a much larger clone, which diverges at residue 4, most likely from a read error; the protein presented here is translated directly from the DNA. The chain is built from TRDV1 and TRDJ1, with D possibly being TRDD3 (5 bases). The CDR3 is 18 residues long. Germline CDR1 TSWWSYY, CDR2 QGS. The CDR3 sequence: CALREREYAVLGPDKLIF. DNA for the CDR3: TGTGCTCTTAGGGAACGGGAATATGCGGTCCTGGGACCGGATAAACTCATCTTT.

This clone was observed a handful of times. TCRdb shows a much larger clone's protein in place of this DNA's translation, and the two differ at residue 15, likely through a read error; the protein shown is translated from the DNA. This chain uses TRDV2 with TRDJ1; possible D gene TRDD3, 6 bases. Germline CDR1 is GEAIGNYY and CDR2 is EKD. This CDR3 is 17 amino acids long. The CDR3 spells CACDSVGGGENTDKPIF. CDR3 nucleotide sequence: TGTGCCTGTGACTCCGTAGGAGGGGGAGAGAACACCGATAAACCCATCTTT.

This clone has only a few counts. A read error is the likely source, as a far larger clone sits one nucleotide away. The identical CDR3 is also encoded by other nucleotide sequences in the sample. This chain uses TRDV2 with TRDJ1; a weak D match, TRDD3 (5 bases). V lost 4 bases to trimming and J lost 0 bases, with 23 bases between them. The CDR3 spans 18 residues. Germline V gives CDR1 GEAIGNYY, CDR2 EKD. This CDR3 is CACESLGGTKEYTDKLIF. DNA for the CDR3: TGTGCCTGTGAATCACTAGGGGGCACAAAGGAGTACACCGATAAACTCATCTTT.

Concerning this clone itself: A far larger clone lies a single base away; this is likely a read error. Other DNA sequences within the sample encode an identical CDR3. The V and J genes are TRDV2 and TRDJ1; no definite D call. Germline V gene sequence: CDR1 GEAIGNYY, CDR2 EKD. CDR3 length: 15 amino acids. CDR3 residues: CACDFVSSGTDKLIF. The CDR3 DNA sequence: TGTGCCTGTGACTTCGTGTCTAGTGGCACCGATAAACTTATCTTT.